This T cell receptor beta chain came from a study of cytomegalovirus exposure and HLA in healthy donors. The junction had 6 bases not matched to a gene; V was cut back by 3 bases and J by 2 bases. The CDR3 sequence is 15 residues long. Germline CDR1 SGHRS, CDR2 YFSETQ. TCRdb keeps only in-frame clones here, not all; method: immunoSEQ multiplex PCR. The data show 100,000 to 150,000 clones, roughly 94% seen once. The receptor's source is a woman in her late teens or twenties in good health and CMV-seronegative. The specimen was PBMCs. This rearrangement joins TRBV5-1 to TRBJ1-1, with 8 bases identical to TRBD1. The chain's CDR3 is CASSYPTGENTEAFF. For the CDR3, the DNA is TGCGCCAGCAGCTACCCGACAGGGGAAAACACTGAAGCTTTCTTT.